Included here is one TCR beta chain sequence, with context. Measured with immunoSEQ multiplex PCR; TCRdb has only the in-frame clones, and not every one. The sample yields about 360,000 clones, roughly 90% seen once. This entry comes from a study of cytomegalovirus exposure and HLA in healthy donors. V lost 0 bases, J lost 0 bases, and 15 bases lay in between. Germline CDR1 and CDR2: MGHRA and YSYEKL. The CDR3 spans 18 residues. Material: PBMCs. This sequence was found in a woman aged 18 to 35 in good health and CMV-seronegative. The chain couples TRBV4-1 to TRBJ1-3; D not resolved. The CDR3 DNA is TGCGCCAGCAGCCAAGAACCTAAAGCCGGTACCTCTGGAAACACCATATATTTT. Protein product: CASSQEPKAGTSGNTIYF.